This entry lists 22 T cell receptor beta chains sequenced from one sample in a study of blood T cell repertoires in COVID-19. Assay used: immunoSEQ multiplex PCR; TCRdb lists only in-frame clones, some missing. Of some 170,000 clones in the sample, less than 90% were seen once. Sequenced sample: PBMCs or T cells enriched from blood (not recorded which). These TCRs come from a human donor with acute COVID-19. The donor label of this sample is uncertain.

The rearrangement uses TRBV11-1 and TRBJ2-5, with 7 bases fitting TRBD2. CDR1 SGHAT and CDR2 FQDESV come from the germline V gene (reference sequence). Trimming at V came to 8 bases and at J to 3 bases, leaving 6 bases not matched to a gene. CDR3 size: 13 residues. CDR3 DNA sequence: TGTGCCAGCCGTGGCGGGGGTAAAGAGACCCAGTACTTC. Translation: CASRGGGKETQYF.

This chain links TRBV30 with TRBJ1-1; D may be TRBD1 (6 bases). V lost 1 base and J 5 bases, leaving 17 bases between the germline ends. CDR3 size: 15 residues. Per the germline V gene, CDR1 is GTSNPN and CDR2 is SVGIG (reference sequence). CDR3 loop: CAWSDGGQYLTEAFF. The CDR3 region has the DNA TGTGCCTGGAGTGATGGGGGCCAATATTTAACTGAAGCTTTCTTT.

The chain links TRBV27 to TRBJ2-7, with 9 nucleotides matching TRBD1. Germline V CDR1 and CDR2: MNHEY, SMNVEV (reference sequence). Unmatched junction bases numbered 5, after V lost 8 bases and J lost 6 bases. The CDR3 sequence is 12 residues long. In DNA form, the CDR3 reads TGTGCCAGCGGGACAGGGAATCGCGAGCAGTACTTC. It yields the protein CASGTGNREQYF.

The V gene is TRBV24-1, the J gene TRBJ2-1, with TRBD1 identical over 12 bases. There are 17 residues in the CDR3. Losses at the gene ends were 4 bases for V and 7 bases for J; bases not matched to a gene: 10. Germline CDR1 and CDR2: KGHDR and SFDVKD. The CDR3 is CATSDYRGTGGRNEQFF. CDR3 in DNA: TGTGCCACCAGTGACTATCGAGGGACAGGGGGCAGGAATGAGCAGTTCTTC.

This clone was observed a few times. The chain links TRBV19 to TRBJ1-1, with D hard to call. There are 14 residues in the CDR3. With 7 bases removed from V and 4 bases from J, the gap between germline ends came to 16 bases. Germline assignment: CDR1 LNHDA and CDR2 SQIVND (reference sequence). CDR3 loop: CASIGLMGFTEAFF. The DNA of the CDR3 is TGTGCCAGTATTGGGCTTATGGGTTTCACTGAAGCTTTCTTT.

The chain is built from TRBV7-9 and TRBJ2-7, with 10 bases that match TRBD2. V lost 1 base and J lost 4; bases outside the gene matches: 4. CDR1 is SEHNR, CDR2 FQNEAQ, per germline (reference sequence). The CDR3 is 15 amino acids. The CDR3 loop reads CASSLVPTSGYEQYF. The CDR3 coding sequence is TGTGCCAGCAGCTTAGTTCCGACTAGCGGGTACGAGCAGTACTTC.

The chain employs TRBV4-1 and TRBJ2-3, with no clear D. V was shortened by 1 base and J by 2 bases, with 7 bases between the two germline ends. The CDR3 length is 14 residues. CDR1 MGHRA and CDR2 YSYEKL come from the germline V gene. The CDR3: CASSQVWLTDTQYF. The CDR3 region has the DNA TGCGCCAGCAGCCAAGTGTGGCTCACAGATACGCAGTATTTT.

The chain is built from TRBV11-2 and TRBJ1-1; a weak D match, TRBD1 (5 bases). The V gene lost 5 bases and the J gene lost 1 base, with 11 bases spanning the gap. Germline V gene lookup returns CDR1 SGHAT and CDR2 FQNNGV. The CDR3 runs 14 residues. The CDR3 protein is CASSRRAGNTEAFF. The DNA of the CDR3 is TGTGCCAGCAGCCGCAGGGCCGGGAACACTGAAGCTTTCTTT.

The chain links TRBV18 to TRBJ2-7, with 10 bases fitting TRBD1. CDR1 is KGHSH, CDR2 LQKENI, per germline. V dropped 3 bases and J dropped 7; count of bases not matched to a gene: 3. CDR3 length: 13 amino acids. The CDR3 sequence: CASSPGQGREQYF. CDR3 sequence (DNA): TGTGCCAGCTCACCGGGACAGGGGCGGGAGCAGTACTTC.

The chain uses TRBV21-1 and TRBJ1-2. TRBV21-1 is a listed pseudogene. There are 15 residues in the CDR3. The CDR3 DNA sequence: TGTGCCAGCAGCCCTATTCGAGAAGCTAACTATGGCTACACCTTC. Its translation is CASSPIREANYGYTF.

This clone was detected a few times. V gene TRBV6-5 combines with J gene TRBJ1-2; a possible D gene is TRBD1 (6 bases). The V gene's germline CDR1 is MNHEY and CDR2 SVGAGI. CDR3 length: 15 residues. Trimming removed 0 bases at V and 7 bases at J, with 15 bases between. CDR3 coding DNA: TGTGCCAGCAGTTACTCGTTGGACAGACAAGGTGGCTACACCTTC. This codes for CASSYSLDRQGGYTF.

CDR3 sequence (DNA): TGTGCCAGCAGCTTGACAGGGGCCCTTAGCAATCAGCCCCAGCATTTT. As protein: CASSLTGALSNQPQHF. The chain recombines TRBV5-6 with TRBJ1-5; 7 positions match TRBD1. The CDR3 has 16 amino acids. Trimming removed 1 base from V and 0 bases from J; junction bases left unmatched: 4. CDR1 is SGHDT, CDR2 YYEEEE, per germline. Variable domain in full (rest from reference TRBV5-6 and TRBJ1-5): DAGVTQSPTHLIKTRGQQVTLRCSPKSGHDTVSWYQQALGQGPQFIFQYYEEEERQRGNFPDRFSGHQFPNYSSELNVNALLLGDSALYLCASSLTGALSNQPQHFGDGTRLSIL.

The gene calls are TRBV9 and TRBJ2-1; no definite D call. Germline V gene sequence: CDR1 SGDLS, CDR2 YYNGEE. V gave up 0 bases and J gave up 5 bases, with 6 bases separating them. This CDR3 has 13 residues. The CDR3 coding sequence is TGTGCCAGCAGCGTAGGTTCCAACAATGAGCAGTTCTTC. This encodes CASSVGSNNEQFF.

The CDR3 sequence: CASSYKGGGSDGYTF. CDR3 in DNA: TGTGCCAGCAGTTATAAAGGCGGTGGGTCTGATGGCTACACCTTC. The chain uses TRBV7-9 and TRBJ1-2, with unresolved D. Trimming shortened V by 6 bases and J by 6 bases, and 20 bases separated the two germline ends. The CDR3 contains 15 residues. The germline CDR1 and CDR2 sequences are SEHNR and FQNEAQ (reference sequence). The full variable domain, in which reference TRBV7-9 and TRBJ1-2 provide the parts outside the CDR3, is DTGVSQNPRHKITKRGQNVTFRCDPISEHNRLYWYRQTLGQGPEFLTYFQNEAQLEKSRLLSDRFSAERPKGSFSTLEIQRTEQGDSAMYLCASSYKGGGSDGYTFGSGTRLTVV.

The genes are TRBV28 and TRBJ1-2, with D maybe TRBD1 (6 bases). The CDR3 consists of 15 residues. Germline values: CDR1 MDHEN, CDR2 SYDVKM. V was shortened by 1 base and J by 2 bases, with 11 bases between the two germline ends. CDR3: CASSLFPTGNYGYTF. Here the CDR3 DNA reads TGTGCCAGCAGTTTATTCCCTACAGGGAACTATGGCTACACCTTC.

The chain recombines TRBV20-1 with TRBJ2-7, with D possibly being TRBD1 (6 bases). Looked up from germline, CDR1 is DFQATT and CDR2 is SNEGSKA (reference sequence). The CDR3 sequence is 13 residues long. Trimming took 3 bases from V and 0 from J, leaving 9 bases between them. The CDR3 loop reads CSASGQLSYEQYF. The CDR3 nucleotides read TGCAGTGCTAGTGGACAGCTCTCCTACGAGCAGTACTTC.

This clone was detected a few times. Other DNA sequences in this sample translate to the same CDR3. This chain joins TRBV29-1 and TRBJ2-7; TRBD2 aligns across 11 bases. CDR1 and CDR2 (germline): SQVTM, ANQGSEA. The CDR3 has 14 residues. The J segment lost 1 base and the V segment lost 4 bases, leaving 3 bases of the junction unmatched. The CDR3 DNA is TGCAGCGTTGGAACTAGCGGGGGTTCCTACGAGCAGTACTTC. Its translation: CSVGTSGGSYEQYF.

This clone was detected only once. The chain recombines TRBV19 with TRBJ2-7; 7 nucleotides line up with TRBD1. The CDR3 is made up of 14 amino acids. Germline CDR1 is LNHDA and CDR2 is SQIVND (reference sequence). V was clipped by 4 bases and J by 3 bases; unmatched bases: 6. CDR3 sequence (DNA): TGTGCCAGTAGTACGGCCCGGGACAGCTACGAGCAGTACTTC. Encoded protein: CASSTARDSYEQYF.

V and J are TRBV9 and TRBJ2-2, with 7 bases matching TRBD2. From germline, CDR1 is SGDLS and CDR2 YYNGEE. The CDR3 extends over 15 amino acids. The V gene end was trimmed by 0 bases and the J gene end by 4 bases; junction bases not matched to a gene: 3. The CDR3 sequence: CASSVASGPTGELFF. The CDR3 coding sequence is TGTGCCAGCAGCGTAGCTAGCGGACCCACCGGGGAGCTGTTTTTT.

CDR3 nucleotide sequence: TGTGCCAGCAGCGTAGCGGCGACACGTAACAATGAGCAGTTCTTC. Translation gives CASSVAATRNNEQFF. V is TRBV9 and J is TRBJ2-1; D remains unclear. V lost 0 bases and J 5 bases, leaving 12 bases between the germline ends. The CDR3 spans 15 residues. Germline values: CDR1 SGDLS, CDR2 YYNGEE.

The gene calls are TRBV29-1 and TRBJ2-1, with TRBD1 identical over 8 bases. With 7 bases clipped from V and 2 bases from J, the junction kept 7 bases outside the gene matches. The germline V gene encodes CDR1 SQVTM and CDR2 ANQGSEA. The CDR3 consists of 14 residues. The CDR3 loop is CSARQGLTYNEQFF. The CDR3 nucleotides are TGCAGCGCGCGACAGGGGCTCACCTACAATGAGCAGTTCTTC.

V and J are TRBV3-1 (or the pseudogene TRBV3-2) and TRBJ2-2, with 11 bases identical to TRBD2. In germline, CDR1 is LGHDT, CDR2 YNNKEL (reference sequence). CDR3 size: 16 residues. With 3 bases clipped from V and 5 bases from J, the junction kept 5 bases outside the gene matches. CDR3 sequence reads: CASSHPTSGGTGELFF. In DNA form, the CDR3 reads TGTGCCAGCAGCCACCCCACTAGCGGGGGTACCGGGGAGCTGTTTTTT.